The next 8 T cell receptor beta chains were all read from a single sample in a study of T cell repertoires in cytomegalovirus infection (dated by TCRdb to between 2018 and 2021). These receptors' targets are unknown. This specimen's treatment or condition label, interpreted: in vitro stimulation with specific CMV peptide epitopes to enrich CMV-specific T cells. Reads for this sample came from an Illumina HiSeq 1500. TCRdb passed the public sequencing reads through fastp at Q25 and MiXCR, retaining productive beta sequences. Each CDR3 protein appears once, grouped with its most common genes and DNA. This sample holds approximately 990,000 distinct CDR3 sequences; roughly 30% were observed only once. The ten largest clones add up to roughly 13% of the sample. The specimen was cultured CD8+ T cells from PBMCs, collected from culture after CMV antigen stimulation. The receptors shown here come from a human donor in good health (CMV status not recorded). Some clones in this sample may be carry-over from other donors' samples.

The rearrangement links TRBV6-5 to TRBJ1-2; weak D call: TRBD1 (6 bases). V was cut by 7 bases and J by 1 base, with 16 bases left in between. The germline V gene has CDR1 MNHEY and CDR2 SVGAGI. CDR3 length equals 15 residues. CDR3 protein: CASTIGSGVNYGYTF. The DNA of the CDR3 is TGTGCCAGCACCATTGGCTCAGGGGTTAACTATGGCTACACCTTC.

A few counts support this clonotype. This chain uses TRBV7-9 with TRBJ2-2, with D maybe TRBD1 (6 bases). Trimming removed 5 bases from V and 0 bases from J, with 13 bases in between. This CDR3 is built from 16 residues. The germline V gene encodes CDR1 SEHNR and CDR2 FQNEAQ (reference sequence). CDR3: CASSPTDSANTGELFF. CDR3 in DNA: TGTGCCAGCAGCCCAACGGACAGCGCGAACACCGGGGAGCTGTTTTTT.

In its sample, this clonotype was seen a few times. V usage is TRBV5-5 and J usage is TRBJ2-4; D remains ambiguous. Germline V CDR1 and CDR2: SGHKS, YYEKEE (reference sequence). V was shortened by 0 bases and J by 0 bases, with 10 bases between the two germline ends. The CDR3 covers 16 residues. The CDR3 spells CASSLEDWAAKNIQYF. The DNA of the CDR3 is TGTGCCAGCAGCTTGGAGGATTGGGCAGCCAAAAACATTCAGTACTTC. The whole variable domain, filled in from reference TRBV5-5 and TRBJ2-4, reads DAGVTQSPTHLIKTRGQQVTLRCSPISGHKSVSWYQQVLGQGPQFIFQYYEKEERGRGNFPDRFSARQFPNYSSELNVNALLLGDSALYLCASSLEDWAAKNIQYFGAGTRLSVL.

This clonotype was counted a few times. This chain links TRBV27 with TRBJ1-1; weak D call: TRBD1 (5 bases). The CDR3 loop spans 14 amino acids. The V and J ends lost 7 bases and 1 base respectively, with 13 bases between them. In germline, CDR1 is MNHEY, CDR2 SMNVEV (reference sequence). The CDR3 DNA reads as TGTGCCAGCACCCCTGGGACGGAGAACACTGAAGCTTTCTTT. The encoded protein is CASTPGTENTEAFF.

The chain is built from TRBV6-1 and TRBJ1-5, with D perhaps TRBD1 (5 bases). Germline V gene data show CDR1 as MNHNS and CDR2 as SASEGT. Trimming removed 4 bases at V and 6 bases at J, with 13 bases between. This CDR3 is 14 amino acids long. CDR3 region: CASSVVAGSQPQHF. Here the CDR3 DNA reads TGTGCCAGCAGTGTTGTGGCAGGGAGTCAGCCCCAGCATTTT.

The V call is TRBV7-9, the J call TRBJ2-2; D possibly corresponds to TRBD2 (5 bases). Germline values: CDR1 SEHNR, CDR2 FQNEAQ (reference sequence). The CDR3 has 16 amino acids. The V end was cut by 5 bases, the J end by 4 bases, with 17 bases between. The CDR3 reads CASSGRAPGFTGELFF. Here the CDR3 DNA reads TGTGCCAGCAGCGGCCGGGCACCGGGGTTCACCGGGGAGCTGTTTTTT.

This clonotype was detected only a few times. V and J are TRBV20-1 and TRBJ2-6, with D perhaps assigned TRBD1 or TRBD2 (5 bases each). The CDR3 totals 16 residues. Trimming pared 3 bases from V and 1 base from J, leaving 13 bases between. Germline V gene lookup returns CDR1 DFQATT and CDR2 SNEGSKA (reference sequence). Here the CDR3 reads CSARERGWSGANVLTF. The CDR3 coding sequence is TGCAGTGCTAGGGAGAGGGGTTGGTCTGGGGCCAACGTCCTGACTTTC.

J is TRBJ2-3 and V is TRBV6-1; D might be TRBD1 (6 bases). V gave up 2 bases and J gave up 2 bases, with 14 bases separating them. The CDR3 covers 16 residues. In germline, CDR1 is MNHNS, CDR2 SASEGT. The chain's CDR3 is CASSEYGQSYTDTQYF. CDR3 nucleotide sequence: TGTGCCAGCAGTGAATATGGACAGTCCTACACAGATACGCAGTATTTT.